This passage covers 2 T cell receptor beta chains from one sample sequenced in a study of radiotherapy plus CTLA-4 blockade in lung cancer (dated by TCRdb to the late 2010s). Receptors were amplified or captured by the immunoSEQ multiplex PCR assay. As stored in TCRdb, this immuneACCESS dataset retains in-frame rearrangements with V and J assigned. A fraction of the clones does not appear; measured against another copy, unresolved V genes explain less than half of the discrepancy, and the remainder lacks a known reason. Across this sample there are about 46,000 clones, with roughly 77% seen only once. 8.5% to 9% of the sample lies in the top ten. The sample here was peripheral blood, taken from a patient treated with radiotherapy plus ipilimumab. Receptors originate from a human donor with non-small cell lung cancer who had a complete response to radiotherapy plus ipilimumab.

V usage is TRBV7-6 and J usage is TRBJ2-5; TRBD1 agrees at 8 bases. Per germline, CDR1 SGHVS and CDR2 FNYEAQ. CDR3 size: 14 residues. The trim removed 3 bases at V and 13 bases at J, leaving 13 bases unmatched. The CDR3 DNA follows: TGTGCCAGCAGCTTGAACTTACTATCGGACAGGGTGTACTTC. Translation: CASSLNLLSDRVYF.

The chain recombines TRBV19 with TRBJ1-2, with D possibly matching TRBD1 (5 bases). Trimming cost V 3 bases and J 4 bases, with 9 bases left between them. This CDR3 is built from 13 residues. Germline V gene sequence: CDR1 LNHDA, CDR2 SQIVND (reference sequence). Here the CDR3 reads CASSIGGTYGYTF. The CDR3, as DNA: TGTGCCAGTAGTATCGGGGGAACCTATGGCTACACCTTC.